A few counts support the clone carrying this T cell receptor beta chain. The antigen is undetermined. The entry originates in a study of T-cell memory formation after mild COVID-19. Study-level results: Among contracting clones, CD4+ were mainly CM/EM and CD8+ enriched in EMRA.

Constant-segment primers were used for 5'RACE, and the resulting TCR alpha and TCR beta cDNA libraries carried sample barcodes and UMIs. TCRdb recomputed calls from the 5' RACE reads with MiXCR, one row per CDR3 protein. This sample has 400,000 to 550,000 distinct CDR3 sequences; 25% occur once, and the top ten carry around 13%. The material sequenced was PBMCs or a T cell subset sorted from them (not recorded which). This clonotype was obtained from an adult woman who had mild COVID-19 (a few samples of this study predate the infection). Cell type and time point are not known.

The CDR3 DNA sequence: TGCAGTGCTAGAGGGGGGACTAGCGGGAGGACAGATACGCAGTATTTT. Protein: CSARGGTSGRTDTQYF. J is TRBJ2-3 and V is TRBV20-1; 15 nucleotides line up with TRBD2. V shed 1 base, J shed 3 bases, and the junction held 2 bases outside the gene matches. Germline CDR1 DFQATT, CDR2 SNEGSKA (reference sequence). The CDR3 has 16 amino acids.